Below, 15 T cell receptor beta chains from the same sample are listed, as sequenced in a study of response to subunit inactivated influenza vaccine. TCRdb processed the RT-PCR reads anew with MiXCR; each CDR3 protein has one entry. The sample lists about 530,000 distinct CDR3 sequences; 10% to 15% were seen once. Here the sequenced sample was PBMCs from blood, taken on the day of vaccination. These TCRs come from a man between 45 and 60 years old who received an inactivated influenza vaccine.

The chain combines TRBV6-2 or TRBV6-3 with TRBJ1-1; 7 bases align to TRBD1. With V trimmed by 7 bases and J by 4 bases, 12 bases remained unmatched. CDR1 is MNHEY, CDR2 SVGEGT, per germline. The CDR3 consists of 15 residues. The CDR3: CASNEDREVSTEAFF. The CDR3 DNA follows: TGTGCCAGCAACGAAGACAGGGAAGTAAGCACTGAAGCTTTCTTT.

This clonotype was detected a few times. The chain is built from TRBV10-3 and TRBJ1-2; D gene unclear. Germline loops: CDR1 ENHRY, CDR2 SYGVKD. The CDR3 has 16 amino acids. With 7 bases removed from V and 3 bases from J, the gap between germline ends came to 21 bases. The CDR3, as DNA: TGTGCCATCACTACCGGACGGACCGGTCAGGACTATGGCTACACCTTC. Its protein product is CAITTGRTGQDYGYTF.

This clonotype was recorded many times. The chain has TRBV6-2 or TRBV6-3 and TRBJ2-2, with D tentatively TRBD2 (5 bases). The V gene lost 0 bases and the J gene lost 6 bases, with 5 bases spanning the gap. The CDR3 spans 13 residues. In germline, CDR1 is MNHEY, CDR2 SVGEGT. CDR3 in amino acids: CASSYSLAGELFF. CDR3 sequence (DNA): TGTGCCAGCAGTTACTCACTAGCCGGGGAGCTGTTTTTT.

The chain has TRBV20-1 and TRBJ1-1; D uncertain. Per the germline V gene, CDR1 is DFQATT and CDR2 is SNEGSKA (reference sequence). The V gene lost 1 base and the J gene lost 1 base, with 10 bases spanning the gap. The CDR3 totals 14 residues. This CDR3 reads CSARVPFRNTEAFF. CDR3 in DNA: TGCAGTGCTAGAGTACCCTTCCGGAACACTGAAGCTTTCTTT.

This chain links TRBV6-2 or TRBV6-3 with TRBJ2-7, with 8 bases matching TRBD2. The CDR3 is 14 amino acids. Germline values: CDR1 MNHEY, CDR2 SVGEGT. Trimming cost V 4 bases and J 6 bases; bases outside gene matches: 8. The CDR3 is CASSLAGYRGEQYF. CDR3 bases: TGTGCCAGCAGTTTAGCGGGATACCGGGGCGAGCAGTACTTC.

This clonotype was found many times. The chain is built from TRBV6-1 and TRBJ2-2; D remains ambiguous. The germline V gene has CDR1 MNHNS and CDR2 SASEGT. Trimming left V 8 bases short and J 4 bases short, with 11 bases between. This CDR3 has 13 amino acids. The CDR3 loop is CASGSRTTGELFF. As DNA, the CDR3 is TGTGCCAGCGGTAGTAGGACCACCGGGGAGCTGTTTTTT.

The rearrangement joins TRBV7-2 to TRBJ2-7; maybe TRBD1 (6 bases). Germline V gives CDR1 SGHTA, CDR2 FQGNSA. This CDR3 has 14 amino acids. The V end was cut by 3 bases, the J end by 2 bases, with 11 bases between. Written as DNA, the CDR3 is TGTGCCAGCAGCTTTGCGGACAGAACCTACGAGCAGTACTTC. It translates to CASSFADRTYEQYF.

The gene calls are TRBV7-2 and TRBJ2-7, with D perhaps TRBD2 (7 bases). Germline V lookup: CDR1 SGHTA, CDR2 FQGNSA. With 7 bases removed from V and 3 bases from J, the gap between germline ends came to 19 bases. The CDR3 covers 15 residues. CDR3 amino acids: CASTPGGGAHYEQYF. CDR3 nucleotides: TGTGCCAGCACCCCCGGAGGGGGGGCCCACTACGAGCAGTACTTC.

At least ten counts were recorded for this clonotype. The chain uses TRBV9 and TRBJ1-1; no firm D call. Between the trimmed V and J ends, which lost 1 base and 11 bases, there was a span of 6 bases. Germline V gene lookup returns CDR1 SGDLS and CDR2 YYNGEE. The CDR3 is 10 residues long. The CDR3 DNA reads as TGTGCCAGCAGCGTAAAGAGGGCTTTCTTT. This sequence encodes CASSVKRAFF.

This clonotype has just a few counts. The chain combines TRBV7-3 with TRBJ2-5; 8 nucleotides match TRBD1. The CDR3 length is 15 residues. J was trimmed by 4 bases and V by 5 bases; bases with no gene match: 9. Germline values: CDR1 SGHTA, CDR2 FQGTGA. CDR3 amino acids: CASSPGGTVPETQYF. The CDR3 coding sequence is TGTGCCAGCAGCCCAGGGGGCACAGTACCAGAGACCCAGTACTTC.

In its sample, this clonotype was seen many times. This chain uses TRBV7-9 with TRBJ2-7; 7 positions agree with TRBD1. V dropped 5 bases and J dropped 7; count of bases not matched to a gene: 8. The CDR3 loop spans 13 amino acids. Germline-derived CDR1 and CDR2 are SEHNR and FQNEAQ (reference sequence). CDR3 amino acids: CASSLGTAFEQYF. CDR3 DNA: TGTGCCAGCAGCCTAGGGACAGCGTTTGAGCAGTACTTC. The whole variable domain, remainder taken from reference TRBV7-9 and TRBJ2-7, is DTGVSQNPRHKITKRGQNVTFRCDPISEHNRLYWYRQTLGQGPEFLTYFQNEAQLEKSRLLSDRFSAERPKGSFSTLEIQRTEQGDSAMYLCASSLGTAFEQYFGPGTRLTVT.

At least ten counts were recorded for this clonotype. The V call is TRBV5-1, the J call TRBJ1-1, with D possibly being TRBD1 (6 bases). Germline CDR1 SGHRS, CDR2 YFSETQ. The CDR3 has 14 residues. The V end was cut by 0 bases, the J end by 1 base, with 7 bases between. The DNA for the CDR3 is TGCGCCAGCAGCTTGGAGGACAGGAACACTGAAGCTTTCTTT. Translated, it gives CASSLEDRNTEAFF.

This clonotype was counted between two and nine times. V usage is TRBV30 and J usage is TRBJ2-1; 9 nucleotides align to TRBD2. The V gene's germline CDR1 is GTSNPN and CDR2 SVGIG (reference sequence). J was trimmed by 8 bases and V by 0 bases; bases with no gene match: 5. The CDR3 is 14 residues long. CDR3 sequence reads: CAWSVGSGSDEQFF. CDR3 sequence (DNA): TGTGCCTGGAGTGTAGGTAGCGGGAGTGATGAGCAGTTCTTC.

This clonotype was seen only a few times. This chain connects TRBV28 to TRBJ2-5; D uncertain. The CDR3 length is 14 residues. The germline gives CDR1 MDHEN, CDR2 SYDVKM. Deletions cut 6 bases from V and 2 bases from J, with 13 bases between. As DNA, the CDR3 is TGTGCCAGCAGCAGACGCGACATACAAGAGACCCAGTACTTC. It encodes CASSRRDIQETQYF.

This clonotype was counted many times. The rearrangement links TRBV7-2 to TRBJ2-5, with TRBD2 matching 7 bases. This CDR3 has 14 amino acids. CDR1 and CDR2 (germline): SGHTA, FQGNSA. J gave up 1 base and V 8 bases, and 7 bases lay outside the gene matches. CDR3 in DNA: TGTGCCAGCGGCTGGAGCGGGACCCAAGAGACCCAGTACTTC. Translated, it gives CASGWSGTQETQYF. Combining the CDR3 with reference TRBV7-2 and TRBJ2-5 gives the whole variable domain GAGVSQSPSNKVTEKGKDVELRCDPISGHTALYWYRQSLGQGLEFLIYFQGNSAPDKSGLPSDRFSAERTGGSVSTLTIQRTQQEDSAVYLCASGWSGTQETQYFGPGTRLLVL.